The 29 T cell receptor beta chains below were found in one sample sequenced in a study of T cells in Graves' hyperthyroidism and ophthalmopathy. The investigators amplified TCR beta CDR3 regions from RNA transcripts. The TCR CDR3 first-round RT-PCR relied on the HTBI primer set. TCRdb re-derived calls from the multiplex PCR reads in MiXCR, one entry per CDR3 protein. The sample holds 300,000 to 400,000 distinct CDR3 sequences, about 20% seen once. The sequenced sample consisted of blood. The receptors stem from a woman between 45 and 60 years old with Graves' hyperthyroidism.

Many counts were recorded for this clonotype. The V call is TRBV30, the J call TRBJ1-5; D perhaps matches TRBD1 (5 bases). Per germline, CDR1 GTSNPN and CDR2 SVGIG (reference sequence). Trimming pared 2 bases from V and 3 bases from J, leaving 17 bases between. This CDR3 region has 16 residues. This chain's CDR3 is CAWSFTGTGNNQPQHF. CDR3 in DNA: TGTGCCTGGAGTTTTACTGGGACGGGGAACAATCAGCCCCAGCATTTT.

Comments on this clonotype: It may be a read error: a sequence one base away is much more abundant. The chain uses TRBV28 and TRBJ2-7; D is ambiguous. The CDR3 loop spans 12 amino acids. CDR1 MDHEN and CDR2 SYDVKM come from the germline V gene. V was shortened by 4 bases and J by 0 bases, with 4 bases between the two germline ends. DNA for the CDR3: TGTGCCAGCAGTTCCATCTCCTACGAGCAGTACTTC. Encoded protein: CASSSISYEQYF.

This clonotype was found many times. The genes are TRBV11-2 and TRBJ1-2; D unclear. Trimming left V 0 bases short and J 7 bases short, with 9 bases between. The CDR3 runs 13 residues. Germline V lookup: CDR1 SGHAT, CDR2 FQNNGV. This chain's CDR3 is CASSLEARGGYTF. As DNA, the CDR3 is TGTGCCAGCAGCTTAGAAGCGAGAGGTGGCTACACCTTC.

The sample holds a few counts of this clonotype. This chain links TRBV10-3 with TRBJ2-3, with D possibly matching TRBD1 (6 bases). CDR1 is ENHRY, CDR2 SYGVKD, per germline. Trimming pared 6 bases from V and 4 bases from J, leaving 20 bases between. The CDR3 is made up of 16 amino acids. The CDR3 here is CAIRPRGGGEADTQYF. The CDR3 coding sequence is TGTGCCATCAGACCCAGAGGGGGTGGTGAGGCAGATACGCAGTATTTT.

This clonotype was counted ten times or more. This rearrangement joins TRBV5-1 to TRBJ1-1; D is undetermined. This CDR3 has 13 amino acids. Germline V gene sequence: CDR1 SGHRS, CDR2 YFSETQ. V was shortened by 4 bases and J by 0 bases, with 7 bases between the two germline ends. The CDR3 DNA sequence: TGCGCCAGCAGCCTATCAGTGAACACTGAAGCTTTCTTT. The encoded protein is CASSLSVNTEAFF.

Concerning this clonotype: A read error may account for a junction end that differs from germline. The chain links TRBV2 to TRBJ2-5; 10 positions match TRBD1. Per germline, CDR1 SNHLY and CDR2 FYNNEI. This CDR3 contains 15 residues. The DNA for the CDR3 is TGTGCCAGCGGTGAAGGGACAGGGGCTCGGGAGACCCAGTACTTC. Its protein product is CASGEGTGARETQYF.

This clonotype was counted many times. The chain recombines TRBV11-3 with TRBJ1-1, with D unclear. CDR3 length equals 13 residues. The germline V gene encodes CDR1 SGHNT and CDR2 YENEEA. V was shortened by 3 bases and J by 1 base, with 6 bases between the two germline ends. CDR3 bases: TGTGCCAGCAGCTTTCAAGAGAACACTGAAGCTTTCTTT. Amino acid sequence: CASSFQENTEAFF.

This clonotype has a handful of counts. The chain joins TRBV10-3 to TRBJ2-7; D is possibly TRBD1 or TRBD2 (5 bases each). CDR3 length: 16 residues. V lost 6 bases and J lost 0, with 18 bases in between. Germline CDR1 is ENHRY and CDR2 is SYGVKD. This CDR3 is CAIRLGTADTSYEQYF. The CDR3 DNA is TGTGCCATCAGACTAGGGACCGCGGACACCTCCTACGAGCAGTACTTC.

The CDR3 DNA reads as TGTGCCAGCAGTGGGGGGGGGGGGGAGAATGAGCAGTTCTTC. As protein: CASSGGGGENEQFF. This chain joins TRBV12-3 or TRBV12-4 and TRBJ2-1; TRBD2 matches 7 bases. This CDR3 has 14 residues. Trimming at V came to 5 bases and at J to 7 bases, leaving 8 bases not matched to a gene.

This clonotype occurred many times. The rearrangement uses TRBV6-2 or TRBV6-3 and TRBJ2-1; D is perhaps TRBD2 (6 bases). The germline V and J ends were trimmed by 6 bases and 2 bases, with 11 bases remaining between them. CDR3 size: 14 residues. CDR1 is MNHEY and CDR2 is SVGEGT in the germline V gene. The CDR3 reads CASRRERAYNEQFF. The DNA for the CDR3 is TGTGCCAGCAGACGGGAGCGGGCCTACAATGAGCAGTTCTTC.

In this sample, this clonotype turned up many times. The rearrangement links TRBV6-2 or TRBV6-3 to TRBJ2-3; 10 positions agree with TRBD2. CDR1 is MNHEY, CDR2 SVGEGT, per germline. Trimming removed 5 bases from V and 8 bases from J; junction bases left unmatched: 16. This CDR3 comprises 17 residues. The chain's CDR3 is CASSTTSSGGSGTTQYF. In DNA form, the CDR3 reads TGTGCCAGCAGTACAACTTCTAGCGGGGGCTCCGGGACTACGCAGTATTTT.

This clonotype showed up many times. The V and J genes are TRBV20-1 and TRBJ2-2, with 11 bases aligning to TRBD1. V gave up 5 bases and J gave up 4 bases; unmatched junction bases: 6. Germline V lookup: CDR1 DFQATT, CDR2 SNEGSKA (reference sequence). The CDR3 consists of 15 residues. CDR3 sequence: CSALTGTGGTGELFF. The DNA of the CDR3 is TGCAGTGCTTTGACTGGGACAGGGGGCACCGGGGAGCTGTTTTTT.

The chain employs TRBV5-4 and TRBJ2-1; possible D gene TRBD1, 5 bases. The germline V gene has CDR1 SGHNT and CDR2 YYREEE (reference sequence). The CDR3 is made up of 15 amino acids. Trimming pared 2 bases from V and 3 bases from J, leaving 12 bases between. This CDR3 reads CASSFGGANYNEQFF. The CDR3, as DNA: TGTGCCAGCAGCTTTGGTGGGGCTAACTACAATGAGCAGTTCTTC. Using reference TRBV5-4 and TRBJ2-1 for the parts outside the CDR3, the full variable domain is ETGVTQSPTHLIKTRGQQVTLRCSSQSGHNTVSWYQQALGQGPQFIFQYYREEENGRGNFPPRFSGLQFPNYSSELNVNALELDDSALYLCASSFGGANYNEQFFGPGTRLTVL.

The CDR3 DNA reads TGTGCCAGCAGTGCACGGGACACTGCTAACTATGGCTACACCTTC. It translates to CASSARDTANYGYTF. The gene calls are TRBV2 and TRBJ1-2; a possible D gene is TRBD1 (6 bases). Trimming pared 4 bases from V and 0 bases from J, leaving 12 bases between. Germline assignment: CDR1 SNHLY and CDR2 FYNNEI. The CDR3 spans 15 residues.

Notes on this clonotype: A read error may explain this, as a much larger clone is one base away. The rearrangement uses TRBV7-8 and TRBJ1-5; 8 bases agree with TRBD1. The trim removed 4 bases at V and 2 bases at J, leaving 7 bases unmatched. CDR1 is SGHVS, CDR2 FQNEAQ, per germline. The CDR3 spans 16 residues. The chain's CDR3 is CASSSDREYGNQPQHF. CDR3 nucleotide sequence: TGTGCCAGCAGCTCGGACAGGGAATACGGCAATCAGCCCCAGCATTTT.

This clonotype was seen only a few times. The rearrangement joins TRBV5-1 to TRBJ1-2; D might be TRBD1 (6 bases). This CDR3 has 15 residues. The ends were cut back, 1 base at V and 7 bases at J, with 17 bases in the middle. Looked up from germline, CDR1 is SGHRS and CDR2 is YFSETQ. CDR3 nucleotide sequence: TGCGCCAGCAGCTTGATTTCGGGGGGGGCCGGTGGCTACACCTTC. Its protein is CASSLISGGAGGYTF. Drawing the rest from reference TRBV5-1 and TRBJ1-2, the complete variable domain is KAGVTQTPRYLIKTRGQQVTLSCSPISGHRSVSWYQQTPGQGLQFLFEYFSETQRNKGNFPGRFSGRQFSNSRSEMNVSTLELGDSALYLCASSLISGGAGGYTFGSGTRLTVV.

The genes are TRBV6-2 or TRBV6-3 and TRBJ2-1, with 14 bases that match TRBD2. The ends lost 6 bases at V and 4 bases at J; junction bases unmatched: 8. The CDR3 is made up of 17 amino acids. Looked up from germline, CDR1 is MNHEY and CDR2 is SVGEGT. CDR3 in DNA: TGTGCCAGCAGCTCGGGGACTAGCGGGAGCTGGTACAATGAGCAGTTCTTC. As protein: CASSSGTSGSWYNEQFF.

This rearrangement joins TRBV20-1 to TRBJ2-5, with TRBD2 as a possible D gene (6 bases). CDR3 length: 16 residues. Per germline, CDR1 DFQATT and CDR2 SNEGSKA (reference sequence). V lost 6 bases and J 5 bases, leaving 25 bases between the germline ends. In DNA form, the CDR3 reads TGCAGTGCCATCCACCCCGGGGGAGGCCTTGGGGAGACCCAGTACTTC. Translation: CSAIHPGGGLGETQYF.

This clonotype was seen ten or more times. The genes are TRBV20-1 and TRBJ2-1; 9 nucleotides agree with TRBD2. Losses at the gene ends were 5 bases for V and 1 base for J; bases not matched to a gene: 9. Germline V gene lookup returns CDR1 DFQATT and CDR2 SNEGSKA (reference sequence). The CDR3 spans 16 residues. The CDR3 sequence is CSAAGLANVSYNEQFF. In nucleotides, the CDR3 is TGCAGTGCTGCGGGACTAGCAAATGTGTCCTACAATGAGCAGTTCTTC.

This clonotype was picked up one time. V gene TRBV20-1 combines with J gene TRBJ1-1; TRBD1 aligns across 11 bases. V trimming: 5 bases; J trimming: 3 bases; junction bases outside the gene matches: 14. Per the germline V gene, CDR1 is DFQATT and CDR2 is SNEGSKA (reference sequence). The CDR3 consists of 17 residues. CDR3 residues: CSAPPIGQGAKYTEAFF. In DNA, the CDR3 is TGCAGTGCTCCGCCGATCGGACAGGGGGCTAAGTACACTGAAGCTTTCTTT.

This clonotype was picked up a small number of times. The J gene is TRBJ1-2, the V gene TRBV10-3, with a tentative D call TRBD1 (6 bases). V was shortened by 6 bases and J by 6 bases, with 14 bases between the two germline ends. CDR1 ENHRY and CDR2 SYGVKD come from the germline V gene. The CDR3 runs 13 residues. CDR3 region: CAIRSGELHGYTF. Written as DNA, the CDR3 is TGTGCCATCAGGTCAGGGGAGTTGCATGGCTACACCTTC.

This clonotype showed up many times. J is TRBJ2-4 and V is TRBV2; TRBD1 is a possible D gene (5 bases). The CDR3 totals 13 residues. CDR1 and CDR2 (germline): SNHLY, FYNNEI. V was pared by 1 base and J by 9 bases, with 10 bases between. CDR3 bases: TGTGCCAGCAGTGAAGAGGGGATGGGCATTCAGTACTTC. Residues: CASSEEGMGIQYF.

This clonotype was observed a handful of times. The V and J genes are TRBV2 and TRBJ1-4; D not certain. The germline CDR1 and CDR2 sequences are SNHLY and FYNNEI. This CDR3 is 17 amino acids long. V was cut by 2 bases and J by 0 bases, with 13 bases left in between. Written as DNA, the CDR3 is TGTGCCAGCAGTGAAACCGCAGCACTCACAACTAATGAAAAACTGTTTTTT. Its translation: CASSETAALTTNEKLFF.

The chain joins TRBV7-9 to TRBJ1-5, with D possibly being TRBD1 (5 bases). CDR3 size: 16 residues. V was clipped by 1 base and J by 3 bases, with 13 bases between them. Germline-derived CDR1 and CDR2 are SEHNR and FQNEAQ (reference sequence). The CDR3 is CASSLGDGRPNQPQHF. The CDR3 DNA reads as TGTGCCAGCAGCTTAGGGGACGGACGCCCCAATCAGCCCCAGCATTTT.

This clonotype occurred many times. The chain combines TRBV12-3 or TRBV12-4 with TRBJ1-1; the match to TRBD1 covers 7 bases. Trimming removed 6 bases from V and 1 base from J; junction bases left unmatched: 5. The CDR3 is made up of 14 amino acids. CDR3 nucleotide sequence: TGTGCCAGCAGGGGGGGACAGCAGAACACTGAAGCTTTCTTT. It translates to CASRGGQQNTEAFF.

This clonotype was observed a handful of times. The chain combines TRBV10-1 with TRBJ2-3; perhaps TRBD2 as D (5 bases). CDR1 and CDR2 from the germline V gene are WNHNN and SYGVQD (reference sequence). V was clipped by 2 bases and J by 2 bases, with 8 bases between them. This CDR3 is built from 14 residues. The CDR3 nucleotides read TGCGCCAGCAGTGAGCGAGGACTCACAGATACGCAGTATTTT. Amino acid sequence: CASSERGLTDTQYF.

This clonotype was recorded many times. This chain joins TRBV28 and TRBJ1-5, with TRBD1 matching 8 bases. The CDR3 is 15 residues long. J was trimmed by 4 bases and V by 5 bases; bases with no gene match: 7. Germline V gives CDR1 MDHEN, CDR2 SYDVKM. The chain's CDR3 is CASSESGGANQPQHF. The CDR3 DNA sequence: TGTGCCAGCAGTGAATCAGGGGGCGCGAATCAGCCCCAGCATTTT.

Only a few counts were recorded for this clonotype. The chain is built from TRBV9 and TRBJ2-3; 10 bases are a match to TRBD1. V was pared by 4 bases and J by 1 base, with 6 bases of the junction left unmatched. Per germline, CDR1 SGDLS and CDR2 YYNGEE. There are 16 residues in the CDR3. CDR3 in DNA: TGTGCCAGCAGCCCGGGGACAGGGGTTGGCACAGATACGCAGTATTTT. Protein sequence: CASSPGTGVGTDTQYF.

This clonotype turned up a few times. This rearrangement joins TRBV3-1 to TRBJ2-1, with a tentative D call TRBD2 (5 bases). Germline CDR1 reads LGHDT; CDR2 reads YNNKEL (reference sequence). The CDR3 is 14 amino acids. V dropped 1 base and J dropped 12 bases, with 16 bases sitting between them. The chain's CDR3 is CASSQAVAPASQFF. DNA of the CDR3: TGTGCCAGCAGCCAAGCGGTAGCGCCCGCTTCGCAGTTCTTC.